What follows are 21 T cell receptor beta chains derived from one specimen sequenced in a study of blood T cell repertoires in COVID-19. Only in-frame clones appear in the TCRdb table, and some are missing; sequencing was by immunoSEQ multiplex PCR. Altogether approximately 90,000 clones are present, around 90% being singletons, with the ten largest covering approximately 5.4%. Sequenced material: peripheral blood. These receptors all stem from a man between 60 and 75 years old with COVID-19, enrolled during active disease.

This clone was recorded once. This chain connects TRBV19 to TRBJ2-1, with 9 bases fitting TRBD1. Germline V gives CDR1 LNHDA, CDR2 SQIVND (reference sequence). This CDR3 comprises 16 residues. The trim removed 1 base at V and 5 bases at J, leaving 6 bases unmatched. The CDR3: CASSIVWGQGHNEQFF. The CDR3 nucleotides are TGTGCCAGTAGTATAGTTTGGGGACAGGGCCACAATGAGCAGTTCTTC.

V usage is TRBV24-1 and J usage is TRBJ1-4, with 8 bases matching TRBD1. The V gene's germline CDR1 is KGHDR and CDR2 SFDVKD. This CDR3 has 15 residues. Germline trimming cut 2 bases from V and 8 bases from J; bases unmatched to any gene: 6. In nucleotides, the CDR3 is TGTGCCACCAGTGATTGGAAGGACAGGGACGAAAAACTGTTTTTT. It yields the protein CATSDWKDRDEKLFF.

This clone has a single count. This chain connects TRBV7-7 to TRBJ2-2, with 7 positions matching TRBD2. Germline V gene data show CDR1 as SSHAT and CDR2 as FNYEAQ (reference sequence). The CDR3 spans 16 residues. V shed 1 base, J shed 2 bases, and the junction held 4 bases outside the gene matches. The CDR3 sequence: CASSLEAAGNTGELFF. CDR3 coding DNA: TGTGCCAGCAGCTTAGAGGCAGCGGGAAACACCGGGGAGCTGTTTTTT.

CDR3: CASSYSTGNQPQHF. In nucleotides, the CDR3 is TGTGCCAGCAGTTACTCGACTGGGAATCAGCCCCAGCATTTT. The chain carries TRBV6-6 and TRBJ1-5; D remains ambiguous. Germline V gene sequence: CDR1 MNHNY, CDR2 SVGAGI (reference sequence). The CDR3 consists of 14 residues. V shed 0 bases and J shed 4 bases, with 7 bases lying between them.

The chain joins TRBV5-4 to TRBJ2-7; 7 bases map to TRBD1. V was clipped by 3 bases and J by 4 bases; unmatched bases: 7. From germline, CDR1 is SGHNT and CDR2 YYREEE (reference sequence). The CDR3 has 14 residues. DNA of the CDR3: TGTGCCAGCAGCTCCCCCGGGACAGAATACGAGCAGTACTTC. Its translation is CASSSPGTEYEQYF. Filled out from reference TRBV5-4 and TRBJ2-7, the complete variable domain reads ETGVTQSPTHLIKTRGQQVTLRCSSQSGHNTVSWYQQALGQGPQFIFQYYREEENGRGNFPPRFSGLQFPNYSSELNVNALELDDSALYLCASSSPGTEYEQYFGPGTRLTVT.

This clone was observed a single time. The rearrangement links TRBV6-5 to TRBJ2-2, with D possibly being TRBD2 (6 bases). Trimming took off 2 bases at V and 2 bases at J, with 9 bases between the two ends. Germline-derived CDR1 and CDR2 are MNHEY and SVGAGI. The CDR3 runs 15 residues. CDR3 region: CASSYRRANTGELFF. The CDR3 DNA reads TGTGCCAGCAGTTACAGGAGGGCTAACACCGGGGAGCTGTTTTTT.

In this sample, this clone turned up once. For the CDR3, the DNA is TGTGCCAGCAGCCTGCGGAGCGGGATGGAAAATGAGCAGTTCTTC. The encoded protein is CASSLRSGMENEQFF. V and J are TRBV4-2 and TRBJ2-1; 7 bases map to TRBD2. V lost 4 bases, J lost 7 bases, and 10 bases stayed unmatched. From germline, CDR1 is LGHNA and CDR2 YNFKEQ. The length of the CDR3 is 15 residues.

The J gene is TRBJ1-4, the V gene TRBV19, with D uncertain. Trimming cost V 9 bases and J 7 bases, with 18 bases left between them. The CDR3 is made up of 14 amino acids. Germline CDR1 is LNHDA and CDR2 is SQIVND (reference sequence). The DNA for the CDR3 is TGTGCCAGCCAAGAACCCTCGGGGATTGAAAAACTGTTTTTT. Translation: CASQEPSGIEKLFF.

The chain has TRBV6-5 and TRBJ1-1, with D possibly matching TRBD1 (5 bases). V lost 6 bases to trimming and J lost 12 bases, with 20 bases between them. The length of the CDR3 is 13 residues. CDR1 and CDR2 from the germline V gene are MNHEY and SVGAGI. The CDR3 loop reads CASSDGRLGGSFF. CDR3 nucleotides: TGTGCCAGCAGCGACGGACGGCTTGGGGGGTCTTTCTTT.

This clone has just a few counts. The DNA of the CDR3 is TGCGCCAGCAGCTTGGAATTAGCGGGAATAGATGAGCAGTACTTC. This translates into CASSLELAGIDEQYF. The chain uses TRBV5-1 and TRBJ2-7; 8 bases fit TRBD2. The CDR3 runs 15 residues. Germline trimming cut 0 bases from V and 7 bases from J; bases unmatched to any gene: 9. CDR1 and CDR2 from the germline V gene are SGHRS and YFSETQ.

CDR3 sequence reads: CASSQDSVDGLYEQYF. CDR3 in DNA: TGCGCCAGCAGCCAAGATAGTGTAGACGGACTCTACGAGCAGTACTTC. The chain links TRBV4-3 to TRBJ2-7, with a possible D match to TRBD2 (5 bases). CDR3 length equals 16 residues. Germline V gene sequence: CDR1 LGHNA, CDR2 YSLEER. Trimming cost V 0 bases and J 3 bases, with 15 bases left between them.

The chain couples TRBV27 to TRBJ2-1; 9 bases line up with TRBD1. V gave up 5 bases and J gave up 3 bases; unmatched junction bases: 8. Germline lookup yields CDR1 MNHEY and CDR2 SMNVEV (reference sequence). CDR3 size: 16 residues. For the CDR3, the DNA is TGTGCCAGCAGTCCCATGGGACAGGGATTCTACAATGAGCAGTTCTTC. Its translation is CASSPMGQGFYNEQFF.

The rearrangement uses TRBV28 and TRBJ2-3; 11 bases agree with TRBD2. There are 17 residues in the CDR3. With V trimmed by 5 bases and J by 3 bases, 10 bases remained unmatched. Germline assignment: CDR1 MDHEN and CDR2 SYDVKM. CDR3 nucleotides: TGTGCCAGCAGTCCCTTCACTAGCGGGAGTCCGACAGATACGCAGTATTTT. Translated, it gives CASSPFTSGSPTDTQYF.

The chain links TRBV3-1 (or the pseudogene TRBV3-2) to TRBJ2-7; maybe TRBD1 (5 bases). The CDR3 length is 16 residues. The V end was cut by 0 bases, the J end by 2 bases, with 14 bases between. From germline, CDR1 is LGHDT and CDR2 YNNKEL (reference sequence). CDR3 DNA sequence: TGTGCCAGCAGCCAAGAACAGGATCTTCCAACCTACGAGCAGTACTTC. This codes for CASSQEQDLPTYEQYF.

The chain employs TRBV10-1 and TRBJ2-1; 14 nucleotides line up with TRBD2. This CDR3 is 17 amino acids long. The germline V gene encodes CDR1 WNHNN and CDR2 SYGVQD (reference sequence). The V segment lost 5 bases and the J segment 5 bases; nucleotides outside the gene matches: 8. Written as DNA, the CDR3 is TGCGCCAGCAGTCTCGGACTAGCGGGAGGCTATGACAATGAGCAGTTCTTC. This codes for CASSLGLAGGYDNEQFF.

The rearrangement uses TRBV4-3 and TRBJ1-2, with 9 positions matching TRBD1. The ends lost 3 bases at V and 6 bases at J; junction bases unmatched: 5. The germline CDR1 and CDR2 sequences are LGHNA and YSLEER. The CDR3 runs to 14 residues. CDR3 sequence reads: CASSQRTGVDGYTF. CDR3 nucleotide sequence: TGCGCCAGCAGCCAGAGGACAGGGGTAGATGGCTACACCTTC.

V usage is TRBV2 and J usage is TRBJ2-7, with 9 bases identical to TRBD2. Germline lookup yields CDR1 SNHLY and CDR2 FYNNEI. V lost 6 bases, J lost 6 bases, and 15 bases stayed unmatched. The CDR3 runs 16 residues. CDR3 in amino acids: CASSVVRGAGGAEQYF. The CDR3 DNA sequence: TGTGCCAGCAGCGTCGTAAGGGGAGCGGGAGGAGCCGAGCAGTACTTC.

The rearrangement joins TRBV19 to TRBJ2-2; the match to TRBD2 covers 7 bases. From germline, CDR1 is LNHDA and CDR2 SQIVND (reference sequence). The ends lost 4 bases at V and 5 bases at J; junction bases unmatched: 7. CDR3 length equals 15 residues. The CDR3 reads CASSRAGEGTGELFF. CDR3 nucleotide sequence: TGTGCCAGTAGTAGGGCGGGAGAGGGTACCGGGGAGCTGTTTTTT.

The chain joins TRBV5-1 to TRBJ2-5; maybe TRBD1 (5 bases). Trimming removed 0 bases at V and 2 bases at J, with 11 bases between. The CDR3 loop spans 15 amino acids. Germline loops: CDR1 SGHRS, CDR2 YFSETQ. CDR3 in DNA: TGCGCCAGCAGCTTGGCCTTGTCAGGGCAAGAGACCCAGTACTTC. Encoded protein: CASSLALSGQETQYF.

The V and J genes are TRBV19 and TRBJ1-2; 10 bases line up with TRBD1. Losses at the gene ends were 7 bases for V and 3 bases for J; bases not matched to a gene: 8. From germline, CDR1 is LNHDA and CDR2 SQIVND (reference sequence). The CDR3 is made up of 15 amino acids. CDR3 region: CASNYRTGGDYGYTF. The CDR3, as DNA: TGTGCCAGTAATTACCGGACAGGGGGGGACTATGGCTACACCTTC.

The chain recombines TRBV9 with TRBJ1-2; 7 bases fit TRBD1. V trimming: 3 bases; J trimming: 4 bases; junction bases outside the gene matches: 6. Germline CDR1 is SGDLS and CDR2 is YYNGEE. The CDR3 covers 14 residues. This CDR3 reads CASSGGQIFYGYTF. DNA for the CDR3: TGTGCCAGCAGCGGGGGACAGATTTTCTATGGCTACACCTTC.